This T cell receptor (beta chain) is from a study of cytomegalovirus exposure and HLA in healthy donors. Among the donors, all were healthy bone marrow donors. Whereas donors were nominally healthy upon sampling, unrecorded immune exposures were probable. The CDR3 has 16 amino acids. The V gene's germline CDR1 is MGHDK and CDR2 SYGVNS. The V gene lost 1 base and the J gene lost 14 bases, with 21 bases spanning the gap. About this clone itself: Its antigen is not known.

The study's findings and limits: As a later analysis showed, several of the most significant clusters appeared to be linked to common viral pathogens. CMV serostatus alone was available as immune exposure information.

The PCR employed 60 Vbeta primers together with 13 Jbeta primers. Repertoires were generated with immunoSEQ multiplex PCR, while TCRdb's copy carries only in-frame clones and drops some. The sample carries about 200,000 clones, around 64% recorded once. This TCR was recovered from a man in his forties in good health and CMV-seropositive. The sample consisted of PBMCs. This chain uses TRBV25-1 with TRBJ1-6, with D perhaps TRBD1 (5 bases). The CDR3 protein is CASSEFSGGSFEALHF. The CDR3 region has the DNA TGTGCCAGCAGTGAATTCTCGGGGGGGTCTTTTGAGGCCCTCCACTTT.